This T cell receptor beta chain was documented in a study of cytomegalovirus exposure and HLA in healthy donors. As for the study in general: An earlier analysis found fewer than 140 million unique TCR beta sequences from about 190 million T cells.

Trimming removed 5 bases at V and 8 bases at J, with 9 bases between. The germline CDR1 and CDR2 sequences are MNHEY and SMNVEV (reference sequence). The CDR3 sequence is 11 residues long. Comments on this clone: The antigen remains unidentified.

Amplification used 60 Vbeta primers and 13 Jbeta primers. Sequenced by immunoSEQ multiplex PCR; TCRdb stores in-frame clones only, minus some. The table includes roughly 120,000 clones, roughly 79% detected once. General observations from the study: As a later analysis revealed, most CMV-associated TCR beta chains appeared HLA-restricted. According to a later analysis, donors in an Asian-associated ancestry cluster reportedly had fewer N-insertions than the roughly 660-donor mean.

The sample comprised PBMCs. This clonotype was obtained from a woman younger than 35 in good health and CMV-seronegative. The chain carries TRBV27 and TRBJ1-1; D gene unclear. CDR3: CASSDFREAFF. The CDR3 DNA reads as TGTGCCAGCAGTGACTTTCGAGAAGCTTTCTTT.